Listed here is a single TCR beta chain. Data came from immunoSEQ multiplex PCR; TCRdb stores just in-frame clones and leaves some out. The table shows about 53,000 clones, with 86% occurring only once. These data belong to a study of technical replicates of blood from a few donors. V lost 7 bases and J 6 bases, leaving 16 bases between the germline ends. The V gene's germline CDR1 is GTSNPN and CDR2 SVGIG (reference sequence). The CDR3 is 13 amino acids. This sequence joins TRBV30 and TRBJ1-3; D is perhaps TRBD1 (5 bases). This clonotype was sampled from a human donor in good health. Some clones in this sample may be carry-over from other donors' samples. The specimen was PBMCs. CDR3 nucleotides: TGTGCCTTACCAGGCAGGGTCGAAAACACCATATATTTT. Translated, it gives CALPGRVENTIYF. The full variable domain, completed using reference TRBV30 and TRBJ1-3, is SQTIHQWPATLVQPVGSPLSLECTVEGTSNPNLYWYRQAAGRGLQLLFYSVGIGQISSEVPQNLSASRPQDRQFILSSKKLLLSDSGFYLCALPGRVENTIYFGEGSWLTVV.